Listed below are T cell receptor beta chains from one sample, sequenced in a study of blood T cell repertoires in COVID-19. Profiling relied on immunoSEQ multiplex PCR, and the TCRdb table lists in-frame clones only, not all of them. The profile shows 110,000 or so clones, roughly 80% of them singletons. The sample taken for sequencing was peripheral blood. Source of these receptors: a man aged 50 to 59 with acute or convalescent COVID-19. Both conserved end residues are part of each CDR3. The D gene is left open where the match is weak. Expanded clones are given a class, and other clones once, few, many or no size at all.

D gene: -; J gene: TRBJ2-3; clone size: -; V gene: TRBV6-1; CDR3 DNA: TGTGCCAGCAGTGAAGCCCGCTCCGGCGGGGATACGCAGTATTTT; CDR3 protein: CASSEARSGGDTQYF
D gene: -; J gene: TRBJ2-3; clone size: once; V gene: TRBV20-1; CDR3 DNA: TGCAGTGCTAGCGTCGCAGATACGCAGTATTTT; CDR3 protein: CSASVADTQYF
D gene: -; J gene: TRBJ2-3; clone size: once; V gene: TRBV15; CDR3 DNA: TGTGCCACCAGCAGAGATGCGAGCACGGGCCCCCCGGGGGCGCAGTATTTT; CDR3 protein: CATSRDASTGPPGAQYF
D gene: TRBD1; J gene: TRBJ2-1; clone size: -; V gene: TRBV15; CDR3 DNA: TGTGCCACCAGCAGAGACCCGACGAGGGGGCGCAATGAGCAGTTCTTC; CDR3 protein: CATSRDPTRGRNEQFF
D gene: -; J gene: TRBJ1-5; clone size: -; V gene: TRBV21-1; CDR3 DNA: TGTGCCAGCAGCGCGGGACCGTACAATCAGCCCCAGCATTTT; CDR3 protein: CASSAGPYNQPQHF
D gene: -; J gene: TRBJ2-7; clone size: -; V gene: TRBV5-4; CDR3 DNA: TGTGCCAGCAGCTTGGAGGGACAAGGGGCATACGAGCAGTACTTC; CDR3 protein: CASSLEGQGAYEQYF
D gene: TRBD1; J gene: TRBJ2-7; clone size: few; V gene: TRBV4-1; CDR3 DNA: TGCGCCAGCAGGCAGACAGGGGGCAAGGAGCAGTACTTC; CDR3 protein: CASRQTGGKEQYF
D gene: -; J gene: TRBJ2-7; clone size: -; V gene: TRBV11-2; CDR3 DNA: TGTGCCAGCAGCTTAACACCGACCTACGAGCAGTACTTC; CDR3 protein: CASSLTPTYEQYF
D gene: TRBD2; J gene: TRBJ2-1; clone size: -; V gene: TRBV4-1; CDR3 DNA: TGCGCCAGCAGCCAAGGACTAGCGGGGGACAATGAGCAGTTCTTC; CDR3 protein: CASSQGLAGDNEQFF
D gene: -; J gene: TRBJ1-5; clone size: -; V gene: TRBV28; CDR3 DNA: TGTGCCAGCAGTCCGCCCCCAGGGAGCAATCAGCCCCAGCATTTT; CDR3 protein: CASSPPPGSNQPQHF
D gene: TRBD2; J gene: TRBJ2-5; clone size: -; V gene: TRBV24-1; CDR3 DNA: TGTGCCACCAGTGATTTAACTAGCGGGGGAGGAGAGACCCAGTACTTC; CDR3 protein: CATSDLTSGGGETQYF
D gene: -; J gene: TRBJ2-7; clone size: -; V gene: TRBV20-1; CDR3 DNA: TGCAGTGCTAGTCCAGGGAACTCCTACGAGCAGTACTTC; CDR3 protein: CSASPGNSYEQYF
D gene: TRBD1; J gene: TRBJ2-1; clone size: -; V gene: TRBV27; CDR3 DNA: TGTGCCAGCAACCCGACAGGGGGCGATCCATATGAGCAGTTCTTC; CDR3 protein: CASNPTGGDPYEQFF
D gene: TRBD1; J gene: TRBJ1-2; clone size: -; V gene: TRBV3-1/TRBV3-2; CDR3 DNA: TGTGCCAGCAGCCGGCAGACAGGGGGCTCGGGTGGCTACACCTTC; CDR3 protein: CASSRQTGGSGGYTF